A selection of T cell receptor beta chains follows, all from one sample in a study of shared clonotypes between healthy human individuals. Method: immunoSEQ multiplex PCR; TCRdb's copy keeps in-frame clones and lacks some. Of about 1.1 million clones in the sample, approximately 80% were seen once. Material: memory CD4+ T cells from PBMCs. The receptors come from a man aged 18 to 35 in good health. Some clones in this sample may be carry-over from other donors' samples. The CDR3 runs from the conserved cysteine through the conserved F or W. D genes are given only for firm matches. Clone size is shown for a subset of rows, as once, few, many or a class of expanded clone.

TGTGCCAGCAGCCTTGGGGGCTACTACGAGCAGTACTTC	CASSLGGYYEQYF	TRBJ2-7	-	-	TRBV7-6
TGTGCCATCAATTCGGAGGGGAGGCGTAACTATGGCTACACCTTC	CAINSEGRRNYGYTF	TRBJ1-2	-	-	TRBV10-3
TGTGCCACCGCCGGGCAGTACGAGCAGTACTTC	CATAGQYEQYF	TRBJ2-7	-	-	TRBV10-3
TGTGCCAGCAGCCGTTATACTAGCGGGCATTACAATGAGCAGTTCTTC	CASSRYTSGHYNEQFF	TRBJ2-1	-	TRBD2	TRBV5-4
TGCGCCAGCAGCTTCCTAAACACGAACACTGAAGCTTTCTTT	CASSFLNTNTEAFF	TRBJ1-1	few	-	TRBV5-1
TGTGCCAGCAGTAACCCGCGGAGGGGAGGAGATACGCAGTATTTT	CASSNPRRGGDTQYF	TRBJ2-3	-	-	TRBV28
TGTGCCAGCAGTCCGGAACGGCCAGATACGCAGTATTTT	CASSPERPDTQYF	TRBJ2-3	-	-	TRBV28
TGTGCCAGCAGCTTAGGACTTGGCGAGCAGTTCTTC	CASSLGLGEQFF	TRBJ2-1	-	-	TRBV7-9
TGCGCCAGCAGCACCCCGCCCGGCCGAACCTCCTACGAGCAGTACTTC	CASSTPPGRTSYEQYF	TRBJ2-7	-	-	TRBV4-1
TGTGCCAGCAGTGACAGGGCGGGAGCCCGGAATGAGCAGTTCTTC	CASSDRAGARNEQFF	TRBJ2-1	-	TRBD2	TRBV2
TGTGCCGGAAGACCTAGCGGGGCTTACAATGAGCAGTTCTTC	CAGRPSGAYNEQFF	TRBJ2-1	-	TRBD2	TRBV6-1
TGTGCCAGCAGTTTTGGGACAGGGAACGAGCAGTACTTC	CASSFGTGNEQYF	TRBJ2-7	-	TRBD1	TRBV28
TGCGCCAGCAGCCAAGACCTACAGGGAGCAGGGGCTGGGGCCAACGTCCTGACTTTC	CASSQDLQGAGAGANVLTF	TRBJ2-6	-	-	TRBV4-1
TGCGCCAGCAGCCAAGAAGCCGGGGCGCGGGAGACCCAGTACTTC	CASSQEAGARETQYF	TRBJ2-5	-	-	TRBV4-1
TGTGCCAGCAGCTTGGGGGGACAGGGATGGAATCAGCCCCAGCATTTT	CASSLGGQGWNQPQHF	TRBJ1-5	few	TRBD1	TRBV5-6
TGTGCCAGCAGTGAGAGCGGTGTCAGGGAAGGTTACGAGCAGTACTTC	CASSESGVREGYEQYF	TRBJ2-7	-	-	TRBV6-1
TGCGCCAGCAGCTTGGGGGATGTCATGAACACTGAAGCTTTCTTT	CASSLGDVMNTEAFF	TRBJ1-1	-	-	TRBV5-1
TGTGCCAGCCTCCGGGCAGCCGGTTACACAGATACGCAGTATTTT	CASLRAAGYTDTQYF	TRBJ2-3	once	-	TRBV18
TGTGCCAGCAGTCTACGACCGGACCAGGCAGCTTTCTTT	CASSLRPDQAAFF	TRBJ1-1	few	-	TRBV28
TGTGCCACCAGCGTAAGGGAATCCGGGGAGCTGTTTTTT	CATSVRESGELFF	TRBJ2-2	-	-	TRBV15
TGCGCCAGCAGCCAAGTTCGTAGCGGCTACACAGATACGCAGTATTTT	CASSQVRSGYTDTQYF	TRBJ2-3	once	-	TRBV4-1
TGTGCCAGCAGCTTAACCGGGACAGGGACAGGCTACACCTTC	CASSLTGTGTGYTF	TRBJ1-2	-	TRBD1	TRBV7-2
TGTGCCAGCAGTTTAATGGGGCGCTCATCCTATGGCTACACCTTC	CASSLMGRSSYGYTF	TRBJ1-2	-	-	TRBV28
TGTGCCAGCAGTTTACTAGCGAGCTCCTACAATGAGCAGTTCTTC	CASSLLASSYNEQFF	TRBJ2-1	-	-	TRBV28
TGTGCCAGCAGTTCCGGACTAGGTCTAGAGCAGTTCTTC	CASSSGLGLEQFF	TRBJ2-1	-	TRBD2	TRBV28
TGCGCCAGCAGCTTGAGGACCTACTCCTACAATGAGCAGTTCTTC	CASSLRTYSYNEQFF	TRBJ2-1	-	-	TRBV5-1
TGTGCCAGCAGCTTAGCGGTGAACCTACGCTCCTACGAGCAGTACTTC	CASSLAVNLRSYEQYF	TRBJ2-7	-	-	TRBV7-2
TGTGCCAGCAGCACGCACAGCAGTAATTCACCCCTCCACTTT	CASSTHSSNSPLHF	TRBJ1-6	few	-	TRBV7-9
TGCGCCAGCAGCCAAGATCGGGAACAGCCCCAGCATTTT	CASSQDREQPQHF	TRBJ1-5	-	-	TRBV4-3
TGTGCCAGCAGCTGGGGGGCGCAGCCCCAGCATTTT	CASSWGAQPQHF	TRBJ1-5	few	-	TRBV5-8
TGCGCCAGCAGCGGAGGACCCGCGAACACCGGGGAGCTGTTTTTT	CASSGGPANTGELFF	TRBJ2-2	-	-	TRBV5-1
TGTGCCAGCAGCTTGGACCATAATTCACCCCTCCACTTT	CASSLDHNSPLHF	TRBJ1-6	-	-	TRBV2
TGCGCCAGCAGCCAAGCGCTGGGGCCGCCAGATACGCAGTATTTT	CASSQALGPPDTQYF	TRBJ2-3	-	-	TRBV4-3
TGTGCCAGCTCAGAAGGGGGCAGGGTCACTGAAGCTTTCTTT	CASSEGGRVTEAFF	TRBJ1-1	-	TRBD1	TRBV18
TGTGCCAGCAGCAAGGGGACAGCAAGGAGGAAAGAGACCCAGTACTTC	CASSKGTARRKETQYF	TRBJ2-5	-	TRBD1	TRBV5-4
TGTGCCAGCAGCTTATTTCCCAACGCCCAAGAGACCCAGTACTTC	CASSLFPNAQETQYF	TRBJ2-5	-	-	TRBV7-3
TGTGCCTGGAGAACCCGGCAGGCTGGCACTGAAGCTTTCTTT	CAWRTRQAGTEAFF	TRBJ1-1	-	-	TRBV30
TGTGCCAGCAGCCAAGGTCAGACTAGCGGATTACAAGAGACCCAGTACTTC	CASSQGQTSGLQETQYF	TRBJ2-5	once	TRBD2	TRBV4-2
TGTGCCAGTAGTGCCAGGAGGGAGGGGCAGGGTTATGGCTACACCTTC	CASSARREGQGYGYTF	TRBJ1-2	-	-	TRBV19
TGTGCCACCAGCAGAAGACAGGGACTAGGCCAATACGAGCAGTACTTC	CATSRRQGLGQYEQYF	TRBJ2-7	-	-	TRBV15
TGTGCCAGCAGCTTAGAGGCTAGAGCAGATACGCAGTATTTT	CASSLEARADTQYF	TRBJ2-3	once	-	TRBV7-9
TGTGCCAGCTCACCAATGGCCGGGACTATGAACAATGAGCAGTTCTTC	CASSPMAGTMNNEQFF	TRBJ2-1	-	TRBD2	TRBV18
TGTGCCAGCGGGAACCCACCCGGGACTACTTCTACTTGGCAGTTCTTC	CASGNPPGTTSTWQFF	TRBJ2-1	-	TRBD2	TRBV28
TGTGCCAGCAGCCCCCCGGGACAGACCTCTGGAAACACCATATATTTT	CASSPPGQTSGNTIYF	TRBJ1-3	once	TRBD1	TRBV28
TGTGCCAGCAGTTACTCGCTACATAGCAATCAGCCCCAGCATTTT	CASSYSLHSNQPQHF	TRBJ1-5	few	-	TRBV6-5
TGCGCCAGCAGCTTTTTGGGTACCGAGCAGTACTTC	CASSFLGTEQYF	TRBJ2-7	-	-	TRBV5-1
TGTGCCAGCAGTGAGGCCGGACCTGCCTATGGCACCTTC	CASSEAGPAYGTF	TRBJ1-2	-	-	TRBV28
TGTGCCAGCAGTCCCGGGACAGTCGGTAACTATGGCTACACCTTC	CASSPGTVGNYGYTF	TRBJ1-2	-	TRBD1	TRBV6-5
TGCGCCAGCAGCCCACAGGCCGACTCTGGAAACACCATATATTTT	CASSPQADSGNTIYF	TRBJ1-3	-	-	TRBV5-1